This TCR beta chain was identified in a study of identifying expanded T cells in peripheral blood. Concerning this clone: The antigen remains unidentified.

CDR1 and CDR2 from the germline V gene are MNHEY and SMNVEV (reference sequence). V was cut by 6 bases and J by 4 bases, with 17 bases left in between. The CDR3 has 15 amino acids. Here immunoSEQ multiplex PCR was the method, and the copy in TCRdb shows in-frame clones only, minus some. The sample includes 70,000 to 95,000 clones, around 90% of them seen just once. Study results and caveats: About 1.2 clones differed between technical replicates, versus approximately 17 and 20 over time.

V usage is TRBV27 and J usage is TRBJ2-3; D might be TRBD1 (5 bases). Sequenced input: blood. The TCR comes from a person between 18 and 75 years old in good health. The DNA for the CDR3 is TGTGCCAGCAGCCGTTATAGGGGCATCGCAGATACGCAGTATTTT. As protein: CASSRYRGIADTQYF.